Presented here are 11 T cell receptor beta chains from one specimen sequenced in a study of human T cells and chemical hapten exposure. TCRdb used MiXCR to reprocess the RACE reads, holding one entry per CDR3 protein. The sample records 350,000 to 400,000 distinct CDR3 sequences, over 6% being singletons. Documented time point: patch test 2, 6 weeks after DPC sensitization. As to treatment: therapeutic diphenylcyclopropenone sensitization with weekly scalp DPC. The sequencing here drew on whole blood, taken in connection with sensitization to the hapten diphenylcyclopropenone (DPC). The receptors come from a woman between 18 and 30 years old with alopecia areata. Some clones in this sample may be carry-over from other donors' samples.

This clonotype appeared many times. This chain connects TRBV5-6 to TRBJ2-3; 11 nucleotides match TRBD2. This CDR3 is built from 17 residues. Losses at the gene ends were 1 base for V and 1 base for J; bases not matched to a gene: 5. Germline assignment: CDR1 SGHDT and CDR2 YYEEEE. CDR3 coding DNA: TGTGCCAGCAGCTTGTGGGTACTAGCGGGGGGCACAGATACGCAGTATTTT. It is translated as CASSLWVLAGGTDTQYF.

The chain has TRBV11-2 and TRBJ2-3; 7 positions agree with TRBD2. The J segment lost 2 bases and the V segment lost 5 bases, leaving 10 bases of the junction unmatched. CDR1 SGHAT and CDR2 FQNNGV come from the germline V gene. This CDR3 contains 16 residues. This CDR3 reads CASSPRAAGYTDTQYF. The CDR3 DNA reads TGTGCCAGCAGCCCACGCGCAGCGGGGTACACAGATACGCAGTATTTT.

The chain has TRBV25-1 and TRBJ2-5, with D hard to call. V dropped 2 bases and J dropped 4 bases, with 11 bases sitting between them. CDR3 size: 14 residues. Looked up from germline, CDR1 is MGHDK and CDR2 is SYGVNS. CDR3 sequence reads: CASSEGRFAETQYF. In nucleotides, the CDR3 is TGTGCCAGCAGTGAAGGAAGGTTCGCAGAGACCCAGTACTTC.

This clonotype appeared a few times. V usage is TRBV2 and J usage is TRBJ1-5, with 12 bases aligning to TRBD1. The CDR3 totals 18 residues. Germline CDR1 reads SNHLY; CDR2 reads FYNNEI. With 0 bases clipped from V and 5 bases from J, the junction kept 8 bases outside the gene matches. In DNA form, the CDR3 reads TGTGCCAGCAGTGAAGCGGGGACAGGGGGCTTTGTTGATCAGCCCCAGCATTTT. This codes for CASSEAGTGGFVDQPQHF.

This clonotype was detected many times. The rearrangement links TRBV6-6 to TRBJ1-1; weak D call: TRBD1 (5 bases). The V end was cut by 7 bases, the J end by 5 bases, with 17 bases between. Germline V gene sequence: CDR1 MNHNY, CDR2 SVGAGI (reference sequence). The CDR3 sequence is 14 residues long. The CDR3, as DNA: TGTGCCAGCACCCCCGGGCAGGGAGGAACTGAAGCTTTCTTT. Amino acid sequence: CASTPGQGGTEAFF.

This clonotype was seen repeatedly, ten times or more. The chain couples TRBV27 to TRBJ1-1; 7 bases line up with TRBD1. This CDR3 comprises 12 residues. In germline, CDR1 is MNHEY, CDR2 SMNVEV (reference sequence). After removal of 6 bases from V and 11 bases from J, the junction contained 9 bases not matched to a gene. The chain's CDR3 is CASSSTGQMAFF. The CDR3 nucleotides read TGTGCCAGCAGCTCCACGGGACAGATGGCTTTCTTT.

This chain uses TRBV4-2 with TRBJ2-1, with 11 nucleotides matching TRBD2. From germline, CDR1 is LGHNA and CDR2 YNFKEQ. After removal of 4 bases from V and 6 bases from J, the junction contained 17 bases not matched to a gene. The CDR3 totals 19 residues. CDR3 in DNA: TGTGCCAGCAGCCGAGGATTAGCGGGGGGGACCGAGTGGGGCAATGAGCAGTTCTTC. Its translation is CASSRGLAGGTEWGNEQFF.

The CDR3 coding sequence is TGTGCCAGCAACGTACAGGGCCCCCGAGAGACCCAGTACTTC. Residues: CASNVQGPRETQYF. The V and J genes are TRBV7-2 and TRBJ2-5, with D possibly TRBD1 on 6 matching bases. CDR1 is SGHTA, CDR2 FQGNSA, per germline. The CDR3 extends over 14 amino acids. V was trimmed by 7 bases and J by 4 bases, leaving 16 bases between them.

As to this clonotype: A junction boundary mismatches the germline segment, possibly from a read error. The chain carries TRBV18 and TRBJ2-6; perhaps D is TRBD1 or TRBD2 (5 bases each). This CDR3 has 16 residues. Germline CDR1 is KGHSH and CDR2 is LQKENI. The CDR3 DNA reads as TGTGCCAGCCCCCGGGACCCCTCGTCTGAGGCCAACGTCCTGACTTTC. Residues: CASPRDPSSEANVLTF.

J is TRBJ1-3 and V is TRBV6-1; D is unclear. Germline V gene data show CDR1 as MNHNS and CDR2 as SASEGT. Trimming removed 3 bases from V and 0 bases from J, with 3 bases in between. This CDR3 spans 13 amino acids. The CDR3 here is CASSESSGNTIYF. CDR3 nucleotides: TGTGCCAGCAGTGAGAGCTCTGGAAACACCATATATTTT.

This clonotype was detected ten times or more. This CDR3 reads CSVERRGQGDYGYTF. Written as DNA, the CDR3 is TGCAGCGTTGAGAGGAGAGGACAGGGCGACTATGGCTACACCTTC. The chain has TRBV29-1 and TRBJ1-2, with 8 positions matching TRBD1. CDR1 and CDR2 from the germline V gene are SQVTM and ANQGSEA. V trimming: 3 bases; J trimming: 3 bases; junction bases outside the gene matches: 9. This CDR3 region has 15 residues.